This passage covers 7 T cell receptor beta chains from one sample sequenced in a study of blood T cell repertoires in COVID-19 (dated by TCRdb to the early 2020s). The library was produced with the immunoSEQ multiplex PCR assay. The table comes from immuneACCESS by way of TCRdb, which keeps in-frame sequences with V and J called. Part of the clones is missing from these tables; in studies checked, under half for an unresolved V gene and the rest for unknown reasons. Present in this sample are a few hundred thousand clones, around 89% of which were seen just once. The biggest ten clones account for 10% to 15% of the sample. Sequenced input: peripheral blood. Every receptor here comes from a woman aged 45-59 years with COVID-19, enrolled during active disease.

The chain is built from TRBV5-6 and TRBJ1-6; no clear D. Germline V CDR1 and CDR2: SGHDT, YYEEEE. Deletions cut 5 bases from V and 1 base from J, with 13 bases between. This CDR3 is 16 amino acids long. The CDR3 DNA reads TGTGCCAGCAGGTTGAGCGGGCAGTCCTATAATTCACCCCTCCACTTT. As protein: CASRLSGQSYNSPLHF. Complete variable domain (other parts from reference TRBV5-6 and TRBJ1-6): DAGVTQSPTHLIKTRGQQVTLRCSPKSGHDTVSWYQQALGQGPQFIFQYYEEEERQRGNFPDRFSGHQFPNYSSELNVNALLLGDSALYLCASRLSGQSYNSPLHFGNGTRLTVT.

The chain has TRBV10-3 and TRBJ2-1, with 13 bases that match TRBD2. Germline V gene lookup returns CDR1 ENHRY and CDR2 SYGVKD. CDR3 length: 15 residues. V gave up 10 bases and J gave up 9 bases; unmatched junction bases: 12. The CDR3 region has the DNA TGTGCCACTCGTTTTACTAGCGGGGGGGCCGGTGAGCAGTTCTTC. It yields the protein CATRFTSGGAGEQFF.

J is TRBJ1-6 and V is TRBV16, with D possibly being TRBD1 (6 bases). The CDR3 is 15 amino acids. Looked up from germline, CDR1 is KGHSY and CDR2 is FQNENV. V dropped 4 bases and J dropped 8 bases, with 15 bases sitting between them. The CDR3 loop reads CASSLQGGSDSPLHF. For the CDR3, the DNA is TGTGCCAGCAGCCTACAGGGCGGTTCGGATTCACCCCTCCACTTT.

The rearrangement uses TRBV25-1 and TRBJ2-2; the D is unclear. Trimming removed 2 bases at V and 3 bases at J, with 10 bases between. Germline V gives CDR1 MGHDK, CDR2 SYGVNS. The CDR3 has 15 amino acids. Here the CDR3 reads CASSELQEYTGELFF. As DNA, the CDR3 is TGTGCCAGCAGTGAACTGCAGGAATACACCGGGGAGCTGTTTTTT.

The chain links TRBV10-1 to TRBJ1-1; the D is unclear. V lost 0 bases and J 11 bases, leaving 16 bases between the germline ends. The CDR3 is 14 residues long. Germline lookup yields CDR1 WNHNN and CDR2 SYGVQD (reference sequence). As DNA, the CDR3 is TGCGCCAGCAGTGAGTCCGGGCCTAGCAAGAGGGCTTTCTTT. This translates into CASSESGPSKRAFF.

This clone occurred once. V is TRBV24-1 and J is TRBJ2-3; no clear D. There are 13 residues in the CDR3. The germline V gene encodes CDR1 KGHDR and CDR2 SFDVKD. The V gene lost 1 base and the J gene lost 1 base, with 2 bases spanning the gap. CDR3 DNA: TGTGCCACCAGTGATTTCGGCACAGATACGCAGTATTTT. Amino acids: CATSDFGTDTQYF.

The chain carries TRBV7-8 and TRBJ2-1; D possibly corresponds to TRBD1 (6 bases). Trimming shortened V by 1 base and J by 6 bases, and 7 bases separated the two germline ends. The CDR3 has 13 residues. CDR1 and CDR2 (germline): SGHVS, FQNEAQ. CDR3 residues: CASSLDRANEQFF. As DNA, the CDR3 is TGTGCCAGCAGCTTAGACAGGGCCAATGAGCAGTTCTTC.